This entry lists 7 T cell receptor beta chains sequenced from one sample in a study of blood T cell repertoires in COVID-19. TCRdb keeps only in-frame clones here, not all; method: immunoSEQ multiplex PCR. The table includes about 400,000 clones, around nine tenths detected once. Sequencing input: PBMCs or T cells enriched from blood (not recorded which). These TCRs come from a woman between 45 and 65 years old who had recovered from COVID-19.

This clone showed up just once. The gene calls are TRBV15 and TRBJ2-7; D possibly corresponds to TRBD1 (6 bases). V was clipped by 5 bases and J by 6 bases, with 17 bases between them. Looked up from germline, CDR1 is LNHNV and CDR2 is YYDKDF (reference sequence). The CDR3 loop spans 14 amino acids. The CDR3 bases are TGTGCCACCAGCGAACAGGGATTCGTAAGCGAGCAGTACTTC. Amino acids: CATSEQGFVSEQYF.

The chain carries TRBV4-2 and TRBJ2-1; 9 bases align to TRBD2. CDR1 is LGHNA, CDR2 YNFKEQ, per germline. The CDR3 loop spans 16 amino acids. Trimming cost V 1 base and J 5 bases; bases outside gene matches: 6. The CDR3 reads CASSQVELAGDNEQFF. DNA for the CDR3: TGTGCCAGCAGCCAAGTCGAGTTAGCGGGGGACAATGAGCAGTTCTTC.

This chain links TRBV4-3 with TRBJ2-1, with TRBD2 matching over 9 bases. The length of the CDR3 is 16 residues. CDR1 and CDR2 (germline): LGHNA, YSLEER. V gave up 1 base and J gave up 6 bases; unmatched junction bases: 7. CDR3 residues: CASSQGLKLAGNEQFF. The CDR3 DNA reads TGCGCCAGCAGCCAAGGACTAAAACTAGCGGGCAATGAGCAGTTCTTC.

The chain combines TRBV27 with TRBJ1-4; tentative D call: TRBD1 (6 bases). Germline V gene data show CDR1 as MNHEY and CDR2 as SMNVEV (reference sequence). The ends were cut back, 4 bases at V and 8 bases at J, with 14 bases in the middle. The CDR3 is 14 residues long. The CDR3 here is CASSSLQGQEKLFF. In nucleotides, the CDR3 is TGTGCCAGCAGTTCGTTGCAGGGGCAAGAAAAACTGTTTTTT.

The chain employs TRBV11-2 and TRBJ1-1; D is perhaps TRBD1 (5 bases). CDR1 and CDR2 from the germline V gene are SGHAT and FQNNGV. V lost 0 bases and J 1 base, leaving 6 bases between the germline ends. CDR3 size: 14 residues. The CDR3 loop reads CASSLDRENTEAFF. CDR3 nucleotide sequence: TGTGCCAGCAGCTTAGACAGGGAGAACACTGAAGCTTTCTTT. Together with reference TRBV11-2 and TRBJ1-1, the CDR3 gives the full variable domain: EAGVAQSPRYKIIEKRQSVAFWCNPISGHATLYWYQQILGQGPKLLIQFQNNGVVDDSQLPKDRFSAERLKGVDSTLKIQPAKLEDSAVYLCASSLDRENTEAFFGQGTRLTVV.

This clone has just a few counts. V gene TRBV19 combines with J gene TRBJ2-1; tentatively, D is TRBD1 (6 bases). Germline V gene lookup returns CDR1 LNHDA and CDR2 SQIVND (reference sequence). This CDR3 is built from 13 residues. The germline V and J ends were trimmed by 5 bases and 12 bases, with 17 bases remaining between them. The CDR3 region is CASSEGTSSRQFF. The CDR3 nucleotides read TGTGCCAGTAGTGAGGGGACATCCTCACGGCAGTTCTTC.

This clone was seen a handful of times. This chain joins TRBV29-1 and TRBJ2-7; 9 bases line up with TRBD1. Germline trimming cut 7 bases from V and 4 bases from J; bases unmatched to any gene: 11. Germline CDR1 SQVTM, CDR2 ANQGSEA. The length of the CDR3 is 14 residues. The CDR3: CSAAAQGARYEQYF. Here the CDR3 DNA reads TGCAGCGCGGCGGCACAGGGGGCGCGGTACGAGCAGTACTTC.